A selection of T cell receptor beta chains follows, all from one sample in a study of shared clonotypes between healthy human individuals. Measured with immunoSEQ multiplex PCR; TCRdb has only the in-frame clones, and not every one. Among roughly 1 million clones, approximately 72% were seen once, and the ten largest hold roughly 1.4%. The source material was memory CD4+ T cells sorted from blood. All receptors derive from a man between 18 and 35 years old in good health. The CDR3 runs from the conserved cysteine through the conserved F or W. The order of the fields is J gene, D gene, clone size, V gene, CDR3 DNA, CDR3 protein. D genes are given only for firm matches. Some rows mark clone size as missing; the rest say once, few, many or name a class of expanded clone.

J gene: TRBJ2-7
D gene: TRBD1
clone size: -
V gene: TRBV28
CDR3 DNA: TGTGCCAGCAGTTGGACAGGGGGGGGTCGCTACGAGCAGTACTTC
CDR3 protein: CASSWTGGGRYEQYF

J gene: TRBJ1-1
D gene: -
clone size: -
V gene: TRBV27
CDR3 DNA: TGTGCCAGCAGTTTGCGGGCCCCCACGGCTGAAGCTTTCTTT
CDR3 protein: CASSLRAPTAEAFF

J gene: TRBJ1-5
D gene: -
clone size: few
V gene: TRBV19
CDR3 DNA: TGTGCCAGTAGTGCACAGGGCAGGCAGCCCCAGCATTTT
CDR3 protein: CASSAQGRQPQHF

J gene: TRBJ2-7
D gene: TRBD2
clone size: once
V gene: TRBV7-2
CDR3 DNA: TGTGCCAGCAGCTTAGCGGTGACTAGCGGGTACGAGCAGTACTTC
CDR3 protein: CASSLAVTSGYEQYF

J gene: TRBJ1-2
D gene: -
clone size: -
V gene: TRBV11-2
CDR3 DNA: TGTGCCAGTTTACTCGGGGCTACGGGCTATGGCTACACCTTC
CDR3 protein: CASLLGATGYGYTF

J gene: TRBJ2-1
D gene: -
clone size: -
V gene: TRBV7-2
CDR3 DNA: TGTGCCAGCAGCTTAACGGCTAGGGGCTACAATGAGCAGTTCTTC
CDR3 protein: CASSLTARGYNEQFF

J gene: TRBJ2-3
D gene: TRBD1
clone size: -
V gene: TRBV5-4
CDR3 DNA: TGTGCCAGCAGCAAAAAGGGGGCGGGAGATACGCAGTATTTT
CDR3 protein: CASSKKGAGDTQYF

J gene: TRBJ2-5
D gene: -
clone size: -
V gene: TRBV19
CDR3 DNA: TGTGCCAGTAGTGAGACCCTTCTACGCCAAGAGACCCAGTACTTC
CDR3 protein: CASSETLLRQETQYF

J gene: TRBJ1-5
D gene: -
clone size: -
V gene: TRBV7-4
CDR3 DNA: TGTGCCAGCAGCTTAGCAGTAGAAAACAGGCCGGTTGGTCCTCAGCCCCAGCATTTT
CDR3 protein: CASSLAVENRPVGPQPQHF

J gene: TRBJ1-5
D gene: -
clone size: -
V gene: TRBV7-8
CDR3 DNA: TGTGCCAGCAGCCTCGGGTATAGCAATCAGCCCCAGCATTTT
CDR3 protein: CASSLGYSNQPQHF

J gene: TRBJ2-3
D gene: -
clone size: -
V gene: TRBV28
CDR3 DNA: TGTGCCAGCAGTCTTGCTGCACAGAGGGGGCAGTATTTT
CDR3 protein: CASSLAAQRGQYF

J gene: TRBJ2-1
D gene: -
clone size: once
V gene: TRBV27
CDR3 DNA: TGTGCCAGCAGTTCCCTCGGACTTGCCTACAATGAGCAGTTCTTC
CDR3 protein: CASSSLGLAYNEQFF

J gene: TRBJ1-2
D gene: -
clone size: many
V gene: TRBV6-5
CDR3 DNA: TGTGCCAGCAGACCGACAGGTCCTAGGGGCTACACCTTC
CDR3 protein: CASRPTGPRGYTF

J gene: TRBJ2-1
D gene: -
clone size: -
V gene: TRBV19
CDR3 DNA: TGTGCCAGTAGTACAGAGGGAGCCGTCTACAATGAGCAGTTCTTC
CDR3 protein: CASSTEGAVYNEQFF

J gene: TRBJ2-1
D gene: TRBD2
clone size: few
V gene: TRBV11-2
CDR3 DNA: TGTGCCAGCAGCCCGGGACTAGCGGGTAGGGATGAGCAGTTCTTC
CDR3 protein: CASSPGLAGRDEQFF

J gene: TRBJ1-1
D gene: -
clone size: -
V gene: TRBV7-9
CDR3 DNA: TGTGCCAGCAGCTTAGGAGGTGGTGACAGGTCAACCGAAGCTTTCTTT
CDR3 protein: CASSLGGGDRSTEAFF

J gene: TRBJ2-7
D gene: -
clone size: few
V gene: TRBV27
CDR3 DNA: TGTGCCAGCGGTTGGGGTGTCGGCTCCTACGAGCAGTACTTC
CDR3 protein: CASGWGVGSYEQYF

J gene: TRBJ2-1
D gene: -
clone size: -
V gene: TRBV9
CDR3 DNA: TGTGCCAGCAGCGTAGTCAGCAGTAGCTCCTACAATGAGCAGTTCTTC
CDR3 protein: CASSVVSSSSYNEQFF

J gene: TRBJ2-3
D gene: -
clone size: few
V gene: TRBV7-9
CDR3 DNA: TGTGCCAGCAGCTTATCGAAGGGACGAAACACAGATACGCAGTATTTT
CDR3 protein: CASSLSKGRNTDTQYF